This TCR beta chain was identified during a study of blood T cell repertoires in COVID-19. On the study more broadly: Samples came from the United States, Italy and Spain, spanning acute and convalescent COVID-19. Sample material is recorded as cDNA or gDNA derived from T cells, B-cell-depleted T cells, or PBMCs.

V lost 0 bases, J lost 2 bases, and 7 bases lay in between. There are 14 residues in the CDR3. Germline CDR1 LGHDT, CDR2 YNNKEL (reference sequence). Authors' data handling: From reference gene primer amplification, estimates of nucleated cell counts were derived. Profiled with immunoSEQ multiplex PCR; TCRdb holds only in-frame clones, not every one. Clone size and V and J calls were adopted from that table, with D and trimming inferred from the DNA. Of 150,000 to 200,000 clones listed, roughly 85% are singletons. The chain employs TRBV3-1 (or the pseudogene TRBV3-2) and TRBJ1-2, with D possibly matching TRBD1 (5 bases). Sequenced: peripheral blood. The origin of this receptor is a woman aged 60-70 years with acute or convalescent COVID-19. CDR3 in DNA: TGTGCCAGCAGCCAAGATCGGGGGAACTATGGCTACACCTTC. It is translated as CASSQDRGNYGYTF.